The sequence of this T cell receptor beta chain was determined in a study of blood T cell repertoires in COVID-19. Overall study: From the United States, Italy and Spain came samples of acute and convalescent COVID-19.

Using immunoSEQ multiplex PCR, the repertoire was profiled, and TCRdb retains in-frame clones only, with some absent. The sample carries some 340,000 clones, 90% recorded once. Participants came from roughly 23 US areas, aged about 18 to 90 years. The study recruited exposed participants who had met a COVID-19 case within 2 weeks before entry. The specimen was PBMCs or T cells enriched from blood (not recorded which). The sequence derives from a woman aged 30 to 39 who had been exposed to COVID-19.

CDR3 residues: CAISESHRVNQPQHF. CDR3 DNA sequence: TGTGCCATCAGTGAGTCGCACAGGGTAAATCAGCCCCAGCATTTT. V is TRBV10-3 and J is TRBJ1-5, with D possibly being TRBD1 (6 bases). CDR1 and CDR2 from the germline V gene are ENHRY and SYGVKD. This CDR3 has 15 amino acids. Trimming removed 0 bases from V and 4 bases from J, with 10 bases in between.